The 11 T cell receptor beta chains given below trace back to one sample, sequenced in a study of shared clonotypes between healthy human individuals (dated by TCRdb to about 2020). The library was prepared using the immunoSEQ multiplex PCR assay. TCRdb provides this immuneACCESS table in a form limited to in-frame rearrangements. Some clones are lacking; in checked studies, under half of them reflect an unresolved V gene, and why the rest are absent is not known. The table for this sample lists about 2 million clones; 85% to 95% of them were counted only once. The top ten clones comprise 0.85% to 1.2% of the sample. For the CD8 naive samples, CD45RO-negative cells were positively selected for CCR7, yielding a CD45RA+CCR7+ population from which TemRA cells were excluded. Sequences were obtained from naive CD8+ T cells sorted from blood. The cell subset or site label here, explained by the study, means: CD45RA+CCR7+. The source is a man aged 18 to 30 in good health.

The genes are TRBV7-2 and TRBJ2-7; TRBD2 matches at 11 bases. V was pared by 0 bases and J by 5 bases, with 3 bases of the junction left unmatched. The CDR3 is 15 amino acids. Germline CDR1 is SGHTA and CDR2 is FQGNSA. The DNA of the CDR3 is TGTGCCAGCAGCTTAGCTAGCGGGAGGGCTAACGAGCAGTACTTC. Amino acids: CASSLASGRANEQYF.

The chain joins TRBV27 to TRBJ2-5; D unresolved. CDR3 size: 13 residues. Germline assignment: CDR1 MNHEY and CDR2 SMNVEV (reference sequence). V dropped 4 bases and J dropped 5 bases, with 11 bases sitting between them. The CDR3 DNA reads as TGTGCCAGCAGTTCCCTACGCGGTGAGACCCAGTACTTC. Translating it yields CASSSLRGETQYF.

The rearrangement links TRBV5-1 to TRBJ1-4; possible D gene TRBD1, 5 bases. Germline V gene lookup returns CDR1 SGHRS and CDR2 YFSETQ. This CDR3 region has 16 residues. V was shortened by 0 bases and J by 6 bases, with 15 bases between the two germline ends. Written as DNA, the CDR3 is TGCGCCAGCAGCTTGGAAGGGCGCAGGGAGGATGAAAAACTGTTTTTT. Translation gives CASSLEGRREDEKLFF.

This clone was detected once. The chain uses TRBV28 and TRBJ2-7, with D possibly being TRBD2 (5 bases). Germline loops: CDR1 MDHEN, CDR2 SYDVKM. The CDR3 loop spans 14 amino acids. V lost 2 bases to trimming and J lost 3 bases, with 11 bases between them. CDR3 sequence: CASSLKPAGYEQYF. CDR3 nucleotides: TGTGCCAGCAGTTTAAAACCCGCGGGCTACGAGCAGTACTTC.

This chain connects TRBV9 to TRBJ2-2; D remains ambiguous. The CDR3 has 12 residues. V lost 7 bases and J lost 6, with 10 bases in between. CDR1 is SGDLS, CDR2 YYNGEE, per germline. The CDR3 region is CASRRSPGELFF. The CDR3 region has the DNA TGTGCCAGCCGAAGGTCCCCCGGGGAGCTGTTTTTT. Full variable domain (outside the CDR3, taken from reference TRBV9 and TRBJ2-2): DSGVTQTPKHLITATGQRVTLRCSPRSGDLSVYWYQQSLDQGLQFLIQYYNGEERAKGNILERFSAQQFPDLHSELNLSSLELGDSALYFCASRRSPGELFFGEGSRLTVL.

Notes on this clone: Within the sample, other DNA sequences also encode this same CDR3. The chain combines TRBV27 with TRBJ2-7, with D maybe TRBD1 (5 bases). Trimming removed 2 bases at V and 4 bases at J, with 9 bases between. CDR1 and CDR2 (germline): MNHEY, SMNVEV (reference sequence). The CDR3 contains 13 residues. CDR3 DNA sequence: TGTGCCAGCAGTTTACAGGGTGGATACGAGCAGTACTTC. Translating it yields CASSLQGGYEQYF.

In this sample, this clone turned up once. CDR3 residues: CASSLGVGAAETQYF. CDR3 bases: TGTGCCAGCAGTTTAGGCGTGGGAGCCGCCGAGACCCAGTACTTC. The J gene is TRBJ2-5, the V gene TRBV27; TRBD2 might be the D (5 bases). Germline loops: CDR1 MNHEY, CDR2 SMNVEV (reference sequence). The V end lost 2 bases, the J end lost 5 bases, and 15 bases lay between the germline ends. The CDR3 has 15 amino acids.

This chain links TRBV19 with TRBJ1-2, with a possible D match to TRBD1 (6 bases). The CDR3 has 14 amino acids. Germline loops: CDR1 LNHDA, CDR2 SQIVND (reference sequence). V lost 4 bases and J lost 6, with 15 bases in between. CDR3 sequence reads: CASSTLQGDHGYTF. As DNA, the CDR3 is TGTGCCAGTAGTACCCTACAGGGTGACCATGGCTACACCTTC. The variable domain in full, completed from reference TRBV19 and TRBJ1-2, reads DGGITQSPKYLFRKEGQNVTLSCEQNLNHDAMYWYRQDPGQGLRLIYYSQIVNDFQKGDIAEGYSVSREKKESFPLTVTSAQKNPTAFYLCASSTLQGDHGYTFGSGTRLTVV.

The genes are TRBV13 and TRBJ2-7; 8 bases line up with TRBD2. J gave up 2 bases and V 4 bases, and 13 bases lay outside the gene matches. The CDR3 consists of 17 residues. Germline CDR1 is PRHDT and CDR2 is FYEKMQ (reference sequence). In DNA form, the CDR3 reads TGTGCCAGCAGCTCTCGAGATTCCGGACTAGCACCCTACGAGCAGTACTTC. Protein: CASSSRDSGLAPYEQYF.

This clone was seen a single time. The V gene is TRBV6-7, the J gene TRBJ1-5; 9 bases are a match to TRBD1. TRBV6-7 belongs to the ORF category, with a function that is uncertain. V was pared by 6 bases and J by 6 bases, with 9 bases of the junction left unmatched. This CDR3 has 15 amino acids. The CDR3 nucleotides read TGTGCCAGCAGCAGCCGGGACAGGGTGAGTCAGCCCCAGCATTTT. Amino acids: CASSSRDRVSQPQHF.

A word on this clone: The sample has other DNA sequences that encode this CDR3 too. The chain combines TRBV6-5 with TRBJ2-7, with 14 nucleotides matching TRBD2. V lost 6 bases, J lost 4 bases, and 5 bases stayed unmatched. CDR1 is MNHEY and CDR2 is SVGAGI in the germline V gene. The CDR3 consists of 15 residues. The CDR3 DNA reads TGTGCCAGCAGCCCGGGACTAGCGGGAGTGTACGAGCAGTACTTC. Protein: CASSPGLAGVYEQYF.